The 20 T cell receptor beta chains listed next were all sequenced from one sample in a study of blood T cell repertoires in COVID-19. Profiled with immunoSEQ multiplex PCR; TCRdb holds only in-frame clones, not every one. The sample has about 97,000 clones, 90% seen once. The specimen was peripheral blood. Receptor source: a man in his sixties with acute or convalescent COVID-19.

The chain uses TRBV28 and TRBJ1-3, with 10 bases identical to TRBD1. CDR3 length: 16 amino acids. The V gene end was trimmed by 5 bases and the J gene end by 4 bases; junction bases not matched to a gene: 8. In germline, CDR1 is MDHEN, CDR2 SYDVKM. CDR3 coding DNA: TGTGCCAGCAGTCCGGGGACAGGGGCTCCCGGAAACACCATATATTTT. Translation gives CASSPGTGAPGNTIYF.

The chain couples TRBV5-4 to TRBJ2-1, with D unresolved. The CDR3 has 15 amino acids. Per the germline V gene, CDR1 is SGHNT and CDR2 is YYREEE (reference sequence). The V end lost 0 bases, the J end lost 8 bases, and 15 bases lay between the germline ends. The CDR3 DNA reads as TGTGCCAGCAGCTTGGAAGTGAGTAAATATTATGAGCAGTTCTTC. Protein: CASSLEVSKYYEQFF. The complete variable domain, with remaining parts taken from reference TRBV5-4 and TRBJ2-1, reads ETGVTQSPTHLIKTRGQQVTLRCSSQSGHNTVSWYQQALGQGPQFIFQYYREEENGRGNFPPRFSGLQFPNYSSELNVNALELDDSALYLCASSLEVSKYYEQFFGPGTRLTVL.

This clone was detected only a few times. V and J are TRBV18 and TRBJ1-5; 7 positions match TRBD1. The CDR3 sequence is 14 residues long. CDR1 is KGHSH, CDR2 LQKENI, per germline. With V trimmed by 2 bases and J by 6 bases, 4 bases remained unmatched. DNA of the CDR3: TGTGCCAGCTCACCAGAGACAGGGAGTCAGCCCCAGCATTTT. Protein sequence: CASSPETGSQPQHF.

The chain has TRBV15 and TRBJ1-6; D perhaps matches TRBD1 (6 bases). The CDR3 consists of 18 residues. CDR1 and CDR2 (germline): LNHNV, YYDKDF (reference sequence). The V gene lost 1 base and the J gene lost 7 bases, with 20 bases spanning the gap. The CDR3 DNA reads TGTGCCACCAGCAGAGGTTGGCCAGGGTTTAGGGGGAATTCACCCCTCCACTTT. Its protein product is CATSRGWPGFRGNSPLHF.

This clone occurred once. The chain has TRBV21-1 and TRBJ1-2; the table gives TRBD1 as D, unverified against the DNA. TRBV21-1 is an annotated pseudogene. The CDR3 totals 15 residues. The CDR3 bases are TGTGCCAGCAGCAACCCTAGGGACAGGATTTCAACCTACACCTTC. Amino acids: CASSNPRDRISTYTF.

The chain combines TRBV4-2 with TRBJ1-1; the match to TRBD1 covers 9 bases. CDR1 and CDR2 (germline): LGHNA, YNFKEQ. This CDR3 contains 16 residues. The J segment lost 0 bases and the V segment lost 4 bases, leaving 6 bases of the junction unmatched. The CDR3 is CASSRWTGALNTEAFF. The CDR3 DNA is TGTGCCAGCAGCCGTTGGACAGGGGCCCTGAACACTGAAGCTTTCTTT.

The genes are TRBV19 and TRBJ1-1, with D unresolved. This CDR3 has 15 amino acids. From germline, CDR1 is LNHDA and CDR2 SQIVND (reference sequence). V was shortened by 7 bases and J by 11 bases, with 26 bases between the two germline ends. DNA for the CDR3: TGTGCCAGTACCGCCTATTCGGCAGATGGGCCTCGGGCTTTCTTT. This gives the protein CASTAYSADGPRAFF.

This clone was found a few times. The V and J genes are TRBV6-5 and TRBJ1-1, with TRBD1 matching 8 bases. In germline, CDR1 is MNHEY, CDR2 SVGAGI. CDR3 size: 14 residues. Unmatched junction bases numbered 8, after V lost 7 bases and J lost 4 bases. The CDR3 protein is CASNLPTGATEAFF. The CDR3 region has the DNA TGTGCCAGCAACCTTCCGACAGGGGCCACTGAAGCTTTCTTT.

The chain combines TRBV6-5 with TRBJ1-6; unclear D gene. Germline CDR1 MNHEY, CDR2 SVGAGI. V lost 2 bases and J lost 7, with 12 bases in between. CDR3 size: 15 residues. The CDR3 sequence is CASSYGPGMNSPLHF. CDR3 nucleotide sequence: TGTGCCAGCAGTTACGGGCCGGGGATGAATTCACCCCTCCACTTT.

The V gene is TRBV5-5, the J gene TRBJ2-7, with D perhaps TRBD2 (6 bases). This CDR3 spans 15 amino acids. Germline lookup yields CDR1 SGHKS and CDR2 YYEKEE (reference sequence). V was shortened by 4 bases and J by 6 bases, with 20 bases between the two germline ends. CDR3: CASSPLAEGWAEQYF. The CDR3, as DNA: TGTGCCAGCAGCCCTCTCGCGGAGGGTTGGGCCGAGCAGTACTTC.

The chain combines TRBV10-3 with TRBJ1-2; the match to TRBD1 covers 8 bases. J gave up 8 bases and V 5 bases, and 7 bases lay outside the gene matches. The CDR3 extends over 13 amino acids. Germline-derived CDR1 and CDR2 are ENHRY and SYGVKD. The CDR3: CAISSGQGGGYTF. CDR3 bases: TGTGCCATCAGTTCCGGACAGGGCGGGGGCTACACCTTC.

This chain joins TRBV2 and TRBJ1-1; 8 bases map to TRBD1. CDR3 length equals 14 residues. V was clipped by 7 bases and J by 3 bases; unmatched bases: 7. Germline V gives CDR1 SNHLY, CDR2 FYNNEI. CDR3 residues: CASTQGAWDTEAFF. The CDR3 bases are TGTGCCAGCACGCAGGGGGCTTGGGACACTGAAGCTTTCTTT. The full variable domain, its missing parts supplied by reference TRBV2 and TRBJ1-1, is EPEVTQTPSHQVTQMGQEVILRCVPISNHLYFYWYRQILGQKVEFLVSFYNNEISEKSEIFDDQFSVERPDGSNFTLKIRSTKLEDSAMYFCASTQGAWDTEAFFGQGTRLTVV.

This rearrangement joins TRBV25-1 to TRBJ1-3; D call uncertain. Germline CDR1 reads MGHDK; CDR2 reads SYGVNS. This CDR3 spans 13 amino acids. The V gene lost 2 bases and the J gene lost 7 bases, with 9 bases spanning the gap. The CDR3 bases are TGTGCCAGCAGTGAACCCTGGAGGAACACCATATATTTT. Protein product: CASSEPWRNTIYF.

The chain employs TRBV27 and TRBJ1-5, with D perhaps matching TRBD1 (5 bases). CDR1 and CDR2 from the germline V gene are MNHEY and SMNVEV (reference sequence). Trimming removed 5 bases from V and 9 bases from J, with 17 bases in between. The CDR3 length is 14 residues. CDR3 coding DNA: TGTGCCAGCAGTCCGACAGACCAAATACGGCCCCAGCATTTT. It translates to CASSPTDQIRPQHF.

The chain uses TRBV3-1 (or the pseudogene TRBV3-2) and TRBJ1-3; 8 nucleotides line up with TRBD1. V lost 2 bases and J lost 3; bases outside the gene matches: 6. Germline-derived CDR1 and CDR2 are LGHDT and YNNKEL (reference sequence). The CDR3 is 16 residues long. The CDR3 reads CASSQPQGVFGNTIYF. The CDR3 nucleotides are TGTGCCAGCAGCCAACCACAGGGGGTTTTTGGAAACACCATATATTTT.

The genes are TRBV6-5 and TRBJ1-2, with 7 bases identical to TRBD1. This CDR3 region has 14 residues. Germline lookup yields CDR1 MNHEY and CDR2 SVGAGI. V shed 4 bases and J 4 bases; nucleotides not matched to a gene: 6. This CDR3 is CASSSQGGGYGYTF. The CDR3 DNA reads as TGTGCCAGCAGTTCCCAGGGGGGAGGCTATGGCTACACCTTC.

CDR3 sequence reads: CAWGDRGYSNQPQHF. For the CDR3, the DNA is TGTGCCTGGGGGGACAGGGGATATAGCAATCAGCCCCAGCATTTT. V usage is TRBV30 and J usage is TRBJ1-5, with 10 bases aligning to TRBD1. V shed 5 bases, J shed 0 bases, and the junction held 4 bases outside the gene matches. The CDR3 has 15 residues. Germline V gene data show CDR1 as GTSNPN and CDR2 as SVGIG (reference sequence).

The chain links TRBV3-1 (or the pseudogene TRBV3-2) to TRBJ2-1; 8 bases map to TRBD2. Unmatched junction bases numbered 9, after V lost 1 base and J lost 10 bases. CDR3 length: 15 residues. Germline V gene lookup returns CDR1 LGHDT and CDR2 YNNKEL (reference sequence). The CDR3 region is CASSQGSSRGVEQFF. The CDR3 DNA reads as TGTGCCAGCAGCCAAGGATCGTCGCGGGGGGTGGAGCAGTTCTTC.

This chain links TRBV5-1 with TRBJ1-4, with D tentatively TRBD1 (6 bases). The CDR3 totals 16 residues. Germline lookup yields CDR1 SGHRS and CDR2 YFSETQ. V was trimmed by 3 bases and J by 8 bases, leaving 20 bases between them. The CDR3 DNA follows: TGCGCCAGCAGCTATAAAAAGGGGGTCGGGCCAGAAAAACTGTTTTTT. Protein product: CASSYKKGVGPEKLFF.

CDR3 coding DNA: TGTGCCAGCAGTGGGTTCCTCACAGGGGGCAACTCCTATAATTCACCCCTCCACTTT. This codes for CASSGFLTGGNSYNSPLHF. The chain carries TRBV6-1 and TRBJ1-6, with 9 bases identical to TRBD1. This CDR3 has 19 amino acids. The ends lost 4 bases at V and 0 bases at J; junction bases unmatched: 10. The V gene's germline CDR1 is MNHNS and CDR2 SASEGT.